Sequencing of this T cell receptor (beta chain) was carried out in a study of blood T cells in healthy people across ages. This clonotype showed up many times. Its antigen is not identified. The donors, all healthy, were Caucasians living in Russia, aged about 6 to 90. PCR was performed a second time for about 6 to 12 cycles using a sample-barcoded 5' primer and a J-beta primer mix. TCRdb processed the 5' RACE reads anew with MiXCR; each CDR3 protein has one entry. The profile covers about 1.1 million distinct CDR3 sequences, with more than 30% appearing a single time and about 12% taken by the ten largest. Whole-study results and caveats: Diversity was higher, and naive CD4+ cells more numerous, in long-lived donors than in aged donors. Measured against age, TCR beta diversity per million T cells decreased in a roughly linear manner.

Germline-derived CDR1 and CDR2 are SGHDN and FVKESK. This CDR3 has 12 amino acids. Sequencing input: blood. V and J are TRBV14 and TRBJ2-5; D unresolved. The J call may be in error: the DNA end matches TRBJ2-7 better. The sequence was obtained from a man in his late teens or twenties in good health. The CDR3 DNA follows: TGTGCCAGCAGCTCAGGTCTCTACGAGCAGTACTTC. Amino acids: CASSSGLYEQYF.